Sequencing of this T cell receptor (beta chain) was carried out in a study of blood T cell repertoires in COVID-19. As for the study in general: The study drew acute and convalescent COVID-19 samples from the United States, Italy and Spain.

The length of the CDR3 is 17 residues. Per the original data handling: Cell counts per sample came from amplifying reference gene primers. Sequencing was performed with immunoSEQ multiplex PCR; in TCRdb, only in-frame clones are kept and a portion is missing. The D gene and trimming were derived from the DNA, and the V and J assignments and clone size from that table. This table holds around 150,000 clones, 84% found once. This TCR was recovered from a man in his thirties or forties with COVID-19, enrolled during active disease. This chain joins TRBV21-1 and TRBJ2-3; TRBD2, the D gene given by the table, was not confirmed from the DNA. TRBV21-1 is a pseudogene segment. The sample comprised peripheral blood. The CDR3 protein is CASSKEARTSGTDTQYF. The DNA of the CDR3 is TGTGCCAGCAGCAAAGAGGCTCGGACTAGCGGCACAGATACGCAGTATTTT.